This T cell receptor (beta chain) emerged from a study of blood T cell repertoires in COVID-19. For the study at large: Spain, Italy and the United States supplied samples that represented acute and convalescent COVID-19. The analysed material was cDNA or gDNA that came from T cells, B-cell-depleted T cells, or PBMCs.

Original data processing: Nucleated cell number was recorded as an estimate derived from reference gene primer amplification. Produced via immunoSEQ multiplex PCR; TCRdb's table is partial and in-frame only. V and J calls plus clone size are reproduced from that table; the DNA served to infer D and trimming. This table has approximately 150,000 clones, about 92% appearing once. This clonotype originated in a human donor in a cohort sampled during active COVID-19. Sample: peripheral blood.

Here the CDR3 reads CASSISGTGGAGFGQPQHF. The CDR3 DNA is TGTGCCAGCAGCATCTCCGGGACAGGGGGCGCGGGGTTTGGTCAGCCCCAGCATTTT. The chain combines TRBV7-2 with TRBJ1-5; 12 nucleotides agree with TRBD1. Trimming took 5 bases from V and 6 from J; bases not matched to a gene: 17. The CDR3 sequence is 19 residues long. From germline, CDR1 is SGHTA and CDR2 FQGNSA. Using reference TRBV7-2 and TRBJ1-5 for the parts outside the CDR3, the full variable domain is GAGVSQSPSNKVTEKGKDVELRCDPISGHTALYWYRQSLGQGLEFLIYFQGNSAPDKSGLPSDRFSAERTGGSVSTLTIQRTQQEDSAVYLCASSISGTGGAGFGQPQHFGDGTRLSIL.